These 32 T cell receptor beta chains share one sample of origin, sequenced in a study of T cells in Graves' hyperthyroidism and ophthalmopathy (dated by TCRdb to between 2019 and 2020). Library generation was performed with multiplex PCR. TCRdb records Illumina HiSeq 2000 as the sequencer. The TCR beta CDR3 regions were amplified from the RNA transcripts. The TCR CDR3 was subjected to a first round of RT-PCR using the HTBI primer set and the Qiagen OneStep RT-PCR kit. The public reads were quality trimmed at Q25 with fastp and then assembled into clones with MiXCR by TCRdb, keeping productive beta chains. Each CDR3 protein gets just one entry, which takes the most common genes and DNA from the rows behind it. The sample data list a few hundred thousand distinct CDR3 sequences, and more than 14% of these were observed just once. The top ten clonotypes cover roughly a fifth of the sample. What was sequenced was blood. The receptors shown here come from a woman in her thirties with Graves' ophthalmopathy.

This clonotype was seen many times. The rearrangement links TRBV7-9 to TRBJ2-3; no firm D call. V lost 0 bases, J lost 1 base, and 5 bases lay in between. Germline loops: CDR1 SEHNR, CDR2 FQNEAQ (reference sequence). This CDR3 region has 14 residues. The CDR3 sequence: CASSLAQGTDTQYF. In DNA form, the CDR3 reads TGTGCCAGCAGCTTAGCCCAGGGCACAGATACGCAGTATTTT.

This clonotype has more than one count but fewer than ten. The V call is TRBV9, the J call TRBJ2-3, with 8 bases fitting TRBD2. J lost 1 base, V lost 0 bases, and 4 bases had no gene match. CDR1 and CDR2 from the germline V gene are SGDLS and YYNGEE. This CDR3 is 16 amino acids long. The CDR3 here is CASSVVHSGGTDTQYF. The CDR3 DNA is TGTGCCAGCAGCGTAGTTCATAGCGGGGGCACAGATACGCAGTATTTT.

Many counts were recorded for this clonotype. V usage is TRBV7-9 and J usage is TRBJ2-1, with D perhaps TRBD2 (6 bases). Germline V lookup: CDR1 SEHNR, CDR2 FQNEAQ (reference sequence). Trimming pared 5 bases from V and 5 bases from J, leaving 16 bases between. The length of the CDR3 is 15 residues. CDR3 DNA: TGTGCCAGCAGCCCGTCCGGGACTTATGACAATGAGCAGTTCTTC. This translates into CASSPSGTYDNEQFF.

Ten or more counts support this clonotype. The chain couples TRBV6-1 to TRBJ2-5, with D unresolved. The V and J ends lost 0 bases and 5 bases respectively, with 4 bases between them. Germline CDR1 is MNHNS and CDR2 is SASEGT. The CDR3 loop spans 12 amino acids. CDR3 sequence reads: CASSEAGETQYF. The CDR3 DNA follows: TGTGCCAGCAGTGAAGCAGGGGAGACCCAGTACTTC.

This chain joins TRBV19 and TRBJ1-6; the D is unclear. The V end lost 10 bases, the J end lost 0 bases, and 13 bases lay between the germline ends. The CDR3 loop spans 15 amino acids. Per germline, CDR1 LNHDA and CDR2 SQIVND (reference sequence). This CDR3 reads CATSLGSSYNSPLHF. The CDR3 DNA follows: TGTGCCACCAGCTTAGGGAGCTCCTATAATTCACCCCTCCACTTT.

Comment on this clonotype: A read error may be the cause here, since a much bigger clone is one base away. The CDR3 spells CTSSGQLRLGYTF. CDR3 in DNA: TGTACCAGCAGTGGACAGCTACGTTTGGGCTACACCTTC. V usage is TRBV6-1 and J usage is TRBJ1-2; D may be TRBD1 (6 bases). Germline lookup yields CDR1 MNHNS and CDR2 SASEGT. This CDR3 comprises 13 residues.

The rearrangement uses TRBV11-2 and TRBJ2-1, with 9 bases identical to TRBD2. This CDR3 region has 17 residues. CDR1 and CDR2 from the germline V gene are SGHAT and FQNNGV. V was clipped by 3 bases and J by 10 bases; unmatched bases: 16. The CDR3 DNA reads TGTGCCAGCAGCTTCCCCCACGGCGGGGGGGCCAAGGAGGAGCAGTTCTTC. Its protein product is CASSFPHGGGAKEEQFF.

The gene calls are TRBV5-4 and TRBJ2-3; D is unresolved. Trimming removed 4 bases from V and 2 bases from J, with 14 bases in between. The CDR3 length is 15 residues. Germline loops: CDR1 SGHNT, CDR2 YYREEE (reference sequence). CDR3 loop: CASSHVLGHTDTQYF. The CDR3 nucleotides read TGTGCCAGCAGCCACGTGCTAGGCCACACAGATACGCAGTATTTT.

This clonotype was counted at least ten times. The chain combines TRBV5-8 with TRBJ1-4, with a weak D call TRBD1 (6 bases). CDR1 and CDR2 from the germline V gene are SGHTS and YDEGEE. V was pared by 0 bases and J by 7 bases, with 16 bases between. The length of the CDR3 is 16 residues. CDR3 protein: CASSLATGGQGEKLFF. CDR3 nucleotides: TGTGCCAGCAGCTTGGCCACTGGGGGGCAGGGTGAAAAACTGTTTTTT.

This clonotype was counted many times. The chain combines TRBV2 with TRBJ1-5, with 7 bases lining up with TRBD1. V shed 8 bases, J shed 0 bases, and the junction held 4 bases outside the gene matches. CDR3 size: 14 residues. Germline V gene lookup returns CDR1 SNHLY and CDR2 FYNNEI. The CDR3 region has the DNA TGTGCCAGCCGGGACAGACATAGCAATCAGCCCCAGCATTTT. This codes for CASRDRHSNQPQHF.

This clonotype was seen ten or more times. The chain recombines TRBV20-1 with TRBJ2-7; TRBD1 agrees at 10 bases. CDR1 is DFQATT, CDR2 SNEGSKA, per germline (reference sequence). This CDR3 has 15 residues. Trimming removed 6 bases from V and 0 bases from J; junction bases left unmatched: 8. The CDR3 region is CSAPGTGASSYEQYF. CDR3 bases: TGCAGTGCCCCTGGGACAGGGGCGAGCTCCTACGAGCAGTACTTC.

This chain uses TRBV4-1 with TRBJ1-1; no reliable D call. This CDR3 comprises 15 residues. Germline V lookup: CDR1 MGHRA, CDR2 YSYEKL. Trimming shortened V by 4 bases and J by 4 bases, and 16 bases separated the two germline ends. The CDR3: CASSLPGQLSTEAFF. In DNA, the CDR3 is TGCGCCAGCAGCCTCCCCGGGCAGCTGAGCACTGAAGCTTTCTTT.

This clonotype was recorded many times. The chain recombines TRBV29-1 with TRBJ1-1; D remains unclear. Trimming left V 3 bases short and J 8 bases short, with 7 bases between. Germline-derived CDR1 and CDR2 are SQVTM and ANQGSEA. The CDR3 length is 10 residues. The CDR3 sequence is CSVDGSEAFF. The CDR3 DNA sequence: TGCAGCGTTGACGGGTCGGAAGCTTTCTTT.

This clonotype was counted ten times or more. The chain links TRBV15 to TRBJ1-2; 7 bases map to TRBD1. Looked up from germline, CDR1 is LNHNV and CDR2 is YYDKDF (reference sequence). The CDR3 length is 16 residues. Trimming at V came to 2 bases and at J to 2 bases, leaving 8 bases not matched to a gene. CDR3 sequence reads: CATSRMTTGWNYGYTF. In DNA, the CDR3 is TGTGCCACCAGCAGAATGACGACAGGGTGGAACTATGGCTACACCTTC.

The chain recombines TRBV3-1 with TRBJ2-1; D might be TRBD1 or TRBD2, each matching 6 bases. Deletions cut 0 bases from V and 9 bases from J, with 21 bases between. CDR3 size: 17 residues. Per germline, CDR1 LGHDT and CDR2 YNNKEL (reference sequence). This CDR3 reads CASSQDLFNGGPGEQFF. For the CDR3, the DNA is TGTGCCAGCAGCCAAGACTTATTTAATGGGGGGCCCGGTGAGCAGTTCTTC.

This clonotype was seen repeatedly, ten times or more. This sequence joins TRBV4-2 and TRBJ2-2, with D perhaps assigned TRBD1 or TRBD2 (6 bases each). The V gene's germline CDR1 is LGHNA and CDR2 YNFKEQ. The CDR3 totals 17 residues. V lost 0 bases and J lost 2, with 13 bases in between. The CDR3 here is CASSQDGGRSNTGELFF. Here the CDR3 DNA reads TGTGCCAGCAGCCAAGACGGGGGCCGATCAAACACCGGGGAGCTGTTTTTT.

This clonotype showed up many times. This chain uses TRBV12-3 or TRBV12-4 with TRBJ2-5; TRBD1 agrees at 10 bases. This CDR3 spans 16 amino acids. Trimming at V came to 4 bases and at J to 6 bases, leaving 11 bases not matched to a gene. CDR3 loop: CASSSGQGTSQKTQYF. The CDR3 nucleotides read TGTGCCAGCAGTTCGGGACAGGGGACCTCCCAGAAGACCCAGTACTTC.

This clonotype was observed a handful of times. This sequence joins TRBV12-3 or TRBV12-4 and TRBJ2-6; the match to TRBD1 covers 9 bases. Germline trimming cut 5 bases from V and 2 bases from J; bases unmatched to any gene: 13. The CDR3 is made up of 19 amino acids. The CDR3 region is CASSQYSGTGFAGANVLTF. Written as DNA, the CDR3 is TGTGCCAGCAGTCAGTACTCCGGGACAGGGTTCGCTGGGGCCAACGTCCTGACTTTC.

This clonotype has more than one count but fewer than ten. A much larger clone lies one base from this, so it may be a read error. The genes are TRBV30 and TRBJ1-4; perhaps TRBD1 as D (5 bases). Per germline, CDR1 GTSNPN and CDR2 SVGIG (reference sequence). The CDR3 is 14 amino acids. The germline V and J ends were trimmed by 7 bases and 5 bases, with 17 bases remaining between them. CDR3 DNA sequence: TGTGCCTCCTATCGGGGGTCGGCGAATGAAAAACTGTTTTTT. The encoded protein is CASYRGSANEKLFF.

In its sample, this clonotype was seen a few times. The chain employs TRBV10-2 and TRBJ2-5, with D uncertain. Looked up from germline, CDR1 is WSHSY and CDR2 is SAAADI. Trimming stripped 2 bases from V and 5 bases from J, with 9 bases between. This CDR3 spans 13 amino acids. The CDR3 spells CASSETGLETQYF. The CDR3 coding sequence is TGCGCCAGCAGTGAGACTGGGTTGGAGACCCAGTACTTC.

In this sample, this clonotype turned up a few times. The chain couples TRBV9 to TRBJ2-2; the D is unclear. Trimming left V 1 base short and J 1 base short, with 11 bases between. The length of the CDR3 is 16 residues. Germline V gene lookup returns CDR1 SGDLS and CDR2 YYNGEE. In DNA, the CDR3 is TGTGCCAGCAGCGTAACAGTAACAAGGAACACCGGGGAGCTGTTTTTT. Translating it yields CASSVTVTRNTGELFF.

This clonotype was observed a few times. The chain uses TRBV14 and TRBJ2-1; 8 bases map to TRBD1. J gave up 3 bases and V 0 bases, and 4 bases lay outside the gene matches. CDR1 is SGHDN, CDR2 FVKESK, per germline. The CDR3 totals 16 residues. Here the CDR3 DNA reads TGTGCCAGCAGCCAAGAGACAGGGGTTATCTACAATGAGCAGTTCTTC. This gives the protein CASSQETGVIYNEQFF.

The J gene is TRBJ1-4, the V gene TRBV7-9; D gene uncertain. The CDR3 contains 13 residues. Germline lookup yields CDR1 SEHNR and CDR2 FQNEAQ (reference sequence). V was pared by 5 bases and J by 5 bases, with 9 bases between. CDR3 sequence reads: CASSPAANEKLFF. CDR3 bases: TGTGCCAGCAGCCCCGCGGCAAATGAAAAACTGTTTTTT.

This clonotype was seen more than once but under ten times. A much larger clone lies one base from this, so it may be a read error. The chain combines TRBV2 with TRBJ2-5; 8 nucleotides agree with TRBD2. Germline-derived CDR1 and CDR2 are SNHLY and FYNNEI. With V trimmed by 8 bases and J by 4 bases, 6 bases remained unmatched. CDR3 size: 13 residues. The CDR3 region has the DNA TGTGCCAGCCCCCCGGGGGGGAGAGAGACCCAGTACTTC. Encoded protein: CASPPGGRETQYF. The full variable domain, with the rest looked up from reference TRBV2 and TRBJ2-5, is EPEVTQTPSHQVTQMGQEVILRCVPISNHLYFYWYRQILGQKVEFLVSFYNNEISEKSEIFDDQFSVERPDGSNFTLKIRSTKLEDSAMYFCASPPGGRETQYFGPGTRLLVL.

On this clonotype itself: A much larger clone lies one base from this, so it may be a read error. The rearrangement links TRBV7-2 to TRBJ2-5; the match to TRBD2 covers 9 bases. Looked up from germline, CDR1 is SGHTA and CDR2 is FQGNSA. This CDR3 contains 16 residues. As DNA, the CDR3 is TGTGCCAACAGCCCGGATAGCGGGGGCGGGGTTGCGACCCAGTACTTC. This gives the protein CANSPDSGGGVATQYF.

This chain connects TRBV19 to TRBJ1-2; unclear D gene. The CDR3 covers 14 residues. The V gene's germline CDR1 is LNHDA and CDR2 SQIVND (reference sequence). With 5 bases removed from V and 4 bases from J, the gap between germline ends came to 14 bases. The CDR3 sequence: CASSPRGIGYGYTF. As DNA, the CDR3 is TGTGCCAGTAGTCCCCGAGGAATAGGCTATGGCTACACCTTC.

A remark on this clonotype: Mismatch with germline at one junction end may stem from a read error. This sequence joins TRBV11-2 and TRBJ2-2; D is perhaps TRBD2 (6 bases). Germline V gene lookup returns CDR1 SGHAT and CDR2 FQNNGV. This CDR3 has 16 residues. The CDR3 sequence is CANSLGLRGNTGELFF. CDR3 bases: TGTGCCAACAGCTTAGGTTTGCGGGGGAACACCGGGGAGCTGTTTTTT.

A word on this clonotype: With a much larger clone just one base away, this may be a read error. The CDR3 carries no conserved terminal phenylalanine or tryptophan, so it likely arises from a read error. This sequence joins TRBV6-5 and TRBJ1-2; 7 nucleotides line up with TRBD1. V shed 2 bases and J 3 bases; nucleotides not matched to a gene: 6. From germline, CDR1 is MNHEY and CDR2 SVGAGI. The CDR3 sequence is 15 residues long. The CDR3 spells CASSYTEGADYGYTY. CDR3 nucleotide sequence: TGTGCCAGCAGTTACACCGAGGGGGCCGACTATGGCTACACCTAC.

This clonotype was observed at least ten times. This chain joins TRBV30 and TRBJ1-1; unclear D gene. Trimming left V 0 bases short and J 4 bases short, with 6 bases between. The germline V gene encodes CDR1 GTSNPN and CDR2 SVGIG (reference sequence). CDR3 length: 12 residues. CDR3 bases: TGTGCCTGGAGTGTAAGTTTCACTGAAGCTTTCTTT. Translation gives CAWSVSFTEAFF.

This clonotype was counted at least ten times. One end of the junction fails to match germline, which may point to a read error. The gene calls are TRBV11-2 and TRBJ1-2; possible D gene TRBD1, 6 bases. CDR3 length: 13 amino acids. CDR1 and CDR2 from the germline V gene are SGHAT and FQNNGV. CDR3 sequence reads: CASSVDRNYGYTF. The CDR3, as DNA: TGTGCCAGCAGCGTAGACAGGAACTATGGCTACACCTTC. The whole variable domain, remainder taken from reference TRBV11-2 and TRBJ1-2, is EAGVAQSPRYKIIEKRQSVAFWCNPISGHATLYWYQQILGQGPKLLIQFQNNGVVDDSQLPKDRFSAERLKGVDSTLKIQPAKLEDSAVYLCASSVDRNYGYTFGSGTRLTVV.

The CDR3: CASSERTGLTEAFF. CDR3 sequence (DNA): TGTGCCAGCAGTGAACGGACAGGGCTAACAGAAGCTTTCTTT. The rearrangement uses TRBV6-1 and TRBJ1-1, with TRBD1 identical over 8 bases. This CDR3 region has 14 residues. CDR1 is MNHNS, CDR2 SASEGT, per germline. V dropped 2 bases and J dropped 8; count of bases not matched to a gene: 7.

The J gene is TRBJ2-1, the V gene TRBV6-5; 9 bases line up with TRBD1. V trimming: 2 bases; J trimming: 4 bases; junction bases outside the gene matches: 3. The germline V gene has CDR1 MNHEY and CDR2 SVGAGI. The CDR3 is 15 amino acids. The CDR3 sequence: CASSYTGGGYNEQFF. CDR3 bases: TGTGCCAGCAGTTACACAGGGGGCGGGTACAATGAGCAGTTCTTC.